This TCR beta chain is drawn from a study of T cell responses to AZD1222 COVID-19 vaccine (dated by TCRdb to about 2021). For the study in its entirety: TCR sequencing covered approximately 230 trial participants: 207 given two doses of AZD1222 and 26 given two doses of MenACWY control vaccine. Enrollment into the trials was organized by age into subgroups of 18-55, 56-69 and 70-plus years, and those subgroups contained approximately 150, 30 and 60 TCR-sequenced participants, respectively.

Comment on this clone: The clone's antigen remains unknown. No much larger clone is present one base from it, and per-base qualities are unavailable.

The time point tag for this specimen amounts to: baseline before first vaccination. Per the publication, the treatment or condition label means: meningococcal conjugate vaccine given as trial control. Vaccinee samples were obtained from the UK trials COV001 and COV002, which included a single-blind randomized controlled phase 2/3 trial of AZD1222 (ChAdOx1 nCoV-19) in healthy adults. Trial participant PBMC samples were collected at day 0 and day 28 after the second dose for TCRbeta chain sequencing. Summary of the overall study and its limitations: Conclusions about previously exposed vaccinees are limited because only six or seven AZD1222 recipients were SARS-CoV-2 seropositive at baseline. Reportedly, almost half of the unique spike-specific TCRs recognized epitopes lying outside the regions that are mutated in the B.1.351 and B.1.1.7 variants. Vaccine-associated CD4 TCRs spanned the whole spike protein, with dominant responses in regions 160-218 and 743-854. In the small 56-69-year group, the increase in depth fell short of significance, most likely because of low power. Because no samples from the day 14 peak response were available, repertoires could be characterized only after the peak T cell response. Most participants were white British and females outnumbered males, and the authors suggested that clonal diversity may have been underestimated. After two AZD1222 doses, spike-specific TCR breadth and depth were significantly higher than at day 0 and than in MenACWY recipients.

From the cysteine up to the phenylalanine, the CDR3 has a length of 14 residues. Of the read, only the CDR3 DNA is kept; its 42 bases are in frame from base 1. The V end loses 3 bases and the J end loses 4 bases, and a stretch of 13 bases separates them. The germline V gene supplies CDR1 SGHDT and CDR2 YYEEEE. The CDR3 regions of human TCRbeta chains were subjected to immunosequencing. On the study's bioinformatics: Repertoire TCRs were checked for matches against a reference library of SARS-CoV-2-specific TCRs that had been generated using the MIRA antigen-specificity platform. Breadth was defined as the fraction of unique TCRs that were SARS-CoV-2-associated, and depth was defined as the fraction of total T cells that were SARS-CoV-2-associated. Using the MIRA data, each spike-specific TCR was mapped to the spike region that the TCR reacts to and placed in a CD4 or CD8 class. Log10-transformed breadth and depth values were compared by one-way ANOVA with Sidak's multiple comparisons tests. TCRdb's version of the immuneACCESS table is confined to in-frame rearrangements and falls short of the full clone set. An unresolved V gene accounts for under half of the shortfall where checked; the remainder is of unknown origin. Clonal size and the V and J genes are those of that table, whereas D and trimming came from the DNA. The sample table contains 150,000 to 200,000 clones; only one count was recorded for 75% to 90% of them. The top ten clonotypes cover about 2.5% of the sample.

Recombination joined TRBV5-6 with TRBJ1-2; TRBD1 is a weak D gene call, 6 bases matching. The source was peripheral blood, collected on day 0 of MenACWY control vaccination. The sequence was collected from an adult in good health. The CDR3: CASSSIQGSYGYTF. The nucleotide sequence is given as TGTGCCAGCAGCTCGATACAGGGCAGCTATGGCTACACCTTC.